This T cell receptor beta chain was observed in a study of T-cell reconstitution after alpha-beta-depleted transplantation in children. Preparation of the TCRbeta library was carried out with unique molecular identifiers. MiXCR, applied by TCRdb to the PCR reads, yields one record per CDR3 protein. Counted here are hundreds of thousands of distinct CDR3 sequences, roughly 10% occurring once; the ten biggest clones make up 5% to 7%. CDR1 and CDR2 (germline): DFQATT, SNEGSKA (reference sequence). With 5 bases clipped from V and 3 bases from J, the junction kept 7 bases outside the gene matches. The CDR3 spans 14 residues. This clonotype was seen a handful of times.

This chain uses TRBV20-1 with TRBJ1-1; 9 nucleotides agree with TRBD1. The receptor comes from a human donor who donated a stem cell graft to a child with acute lymphoblastic leukemia. This specimen consisted of PBMCs from the stem cell graft donor, obtained from the stem cell graft. In nucleotides, the CDR3 is TGCAGTGCTCCCCCGGGACAGGGCTACACTGAAGCTTTCTTT. It is translated as CSAPPGQGYTEAFF.